This T cell receptor beta chain was documented in a study of blood T cell repertoires in COVID-19. Study information: The United States, Italy and Spain supplied acute and convalescent COVID-19 samples. The cDNA or gDNA used as material had been derived from T cells, B-cell-depleted T cells, or PBMCs.

Per the authors' pipeline: Using reference gene primer amplification, nucleated cell counts were estimated. Assay: immunoSEQ multiplex PCR; the TCRdb copy retains only in-frame clones and omits some. V, J and clone size are those of that table, while D and trimming were read from the DNA. Of about 110,000 clones listed, roughly 79% are singletons. The CDR3 runs to 13 residues. Trimming took 5 bases from V and 6 from J, leaving 11 bases between them. In germline, CDR1 is MNHEY, CDR2 SVGEGT. The sample consisted of peripheral blood. The source of this sequence is an elderly woman with active or convalescent COVID-19. This chain links TRBV6-2 or TRBV6-3 with TRBJ1-5, with D possibly being TRBD1 (5 bases). The CDR3 loop reads CASSRQSRQPQHF. The CDR3 DNA is TGTGCCAGCAGTCGACAGTCACGTCAGCCCCAGCATTTT.